The 21 T cell receptor beta chains given below trace back to one sample, sequenced in a study of blood T cell repertoires in COVID-19. TCRdb keeps only in-frame clones here, not all; method: immunoSEQ multiplex PCR. The table records around 290,000 clones, just over 90% of them present only once. What was sequenced was peripheral blood. The receptors originated from a woman aged 30 to 39 with COVID-19, enrolled during active disease.

V is TRBV6-5 and J is TRBJ1-5; the D is unclear. The CDR3 is 14 residues long. V gave up 8 bases and J gave up 2 bases, with 13 bases separating them. The germline V gene encodes CDR1 MNHEY and CDR2 SVGAGI. The CDR3 sequence: CASLTGIGNQPQHF. The CDR3 DNA is TGTGCCAGCTTGACCGGGATTGGCAATCAGCCCCAGCATTTT.

V gene TRBV19 combines with J gene TRBJ2-7; D gene unclear. Germline V gene data show CDR1 as LNHDA and CDR2 as SQIVND (reference sequence). This CDR3 comprises 15 residues. The V end lost 1 base, the J end lost 1 base, and 11 bases lay between the germline ends. In DNA, the CDR3 is TGTGCCAGTAGTATAGTTGCCGGAGCTTCCTACGAGCAGTACTTC. It encodes CASSIVAGASYEQYF.

V gene TRBV27 combines with J gene TRBJ1-1; D gene unclear. Trimming pared 8 bases from V and 0 bases from J, leaving 10 bases between. CDR3 length: 13 amino acids. Germline CDR1 is MNHEY and CDR2 is SMNVEV (reference sequence). In nucleotides, the CDR3 is TGTGCCAGCGGCGCGGGAGTGAACACTGAAGCTTTCTTT. It codes for CASGAGVNTEAFF.

The V and J genes are TRBV20-1 and TRBJ1-1, with D perhaps TRBD1 (5 bases). From germline, CDR1 is DFQATT and CDR2 SNEGSKA (reference sequence). Trimming removed 3 bases from V and 5 bases from J, with 13 bases in between. The CDR3 has 13 residues. For the CDR3, the DNA is TGCAGTGCTAGTATCCGGGGGAAAACTGAAGCTTTCTTT. Translating it yields CSASIRGKTEAFF.

V and J are TRBV7-2 and TRBJ2-2; tentatively, D is TRBD1 (5 bases). V was shortened by 1 base and J by 2 bases, with 8 bases between the two germline ends. Germline CDR1 reads SGHTA; CDR2 reads FQGNSA. There are 15 residues in the CDR3. The CDR3 spells CASSLGQLNTGELFF. The DNA of the CDR3 is TGTGCCAGCAGCTTAGGACAGCTTAACACCGGGGAGCTGTTTTTT.

This clone was found a few times. The chain uses TRBV28 and TRBJ1-5; D might be TRBD1 (6 bases). The length of the CDR3 is 12 residues. CDR1 is MDHEN, CDR2 SYDVKM, per germline. Trimming left V 7 bases short and J 9 bases short, with 13 bases between. CDR3 DNA sequence: TGTGCCAGCATGGACCCCAGGGGGCCCCAGCATTTT. Its protein is CASMDPRGPQHF.

The chain employs TRBV5-8 and TRBJ1-1; 8 nucleotides align to TRBD1. Germline V gene data show CDR1 as SGHTS and CDR2 as YDEGEE. J was trimmed by 5 bases and V by 5 bases; bases with no gene match: 5. CDR3 length: 13 residues. The DNA of the CDR3 is TGTGCCAGCAGATTTACAGGGGGTACTGAAGCTTTCTTT. This gives the protein CASRFTGGTEAFF.

The CDR3 sequence: CASGTAAMNTEAFF. In DNA form, the CDR3 reads TGTGCCAGCGGGACTGCAGCCATGAACACTGAAGCTTTCTTT. V is TRBV2 and J is TRBJ1-1, with D maybe TRBD1 (5 bases). Germline loops: CDR1 SNHLY, CDR2 FYNNEI. Trimming stripped 8 bases from V and 0 bases from J, with 13 bases between. The CDR3 contains 14 residues.

The V gene is TRBV10-3, the J gene TRBJ2-6, with a tentative D call TRBD1 (6 bases). Trimming removed 6 bases at V and 0 bases at J, with 9 bases between. Germline V gene lookup returns CDR1 ENHRY and CDR2 SYGVKD. CDR3 length: 15 amino acids. CDR3 loop: CAISTGSSGANVLTF. CDR3 nucleotide sequence: TGTGCCATCAGCACAGGGAGCTCTGGGGCCAACGTCCTGACTTTC.

V gene TRBV6-5 combines with J gene TRBJ2-3; 13 bases are shared with TRBD2. Germline loops: CDR1 MNHEY, CDR2 SVGAGI. The CDR3 consists of 15 residues. With 6 bases clipped from V and 4 bases from J, the junction kept 4 bases outside the gene matches. The CDR3 is CASRGLAGRADTQYF. The CDR3 DNA is TGTGCCAGCAGGGGACTAGCGGGAAGGGCAGATACGCAGTATTTT.

The V and J genes are TRBV29-1 and TRBJ1-5; 10 bases match TRBD1. V lost 6 bases and J lost 4; bases outside the gene matches: 6. In germline, CDR1 is SQVTM, CDR2 ANQGSEA. This CDR3 comprises 14 residues. CDR3 in DNA: TGCAGCGTCCTGGAGGGACAGGGGAATCAGCCCCAGCATTTT. It specifies CSVLEGQGNQPQHF. Full variable domain (remainder filled in from reference TRBV29-1 and TRBJ1-5): SAVISQKPSRDICQRGTSLTIQCQVDSQVTMMFWYRQQPGQSLTLIATANQGSEATYESGFVIDKFPISRPNLTFSTLTVSNMSPEDSSIYLCSVLEGQGNQPQHFGDGTRLSIL.

The CDR3 DNA sequence: TGTGCCAGCAGCTTAGCGGGGAGGGATACGCAGTATTTT. Encoded protein: CASSLAGRDTQYF. This chain joins TRBV7-9 and TRBJ2-3; possibly TRBD2 for D (6 bases). CDR3 length: 13 amino acids. From germline, CDR1 is SEHNR and CDR2 FQNEAQ (reference sequence). The germline V and J ends were trimmed by 0 bases and 6 bases, with 7 bases remaining between them. Full variable domain (outside the CDR3, taken from reference TRBV7-9 and TRBJ2-3): DTGVSQNPRHKITKRGQNVTFRCDPISEHNRLYWYRQTLGQGPEFLTYFQNEAQLEKSRLLSDRFSAERPKGSFSTLEIQRTEQGDSAMYLCASSLAGRDTQYFGPGTRLTVL.

This chain connects TRBV11-2 to TRBJ2-1; 15 positions match TRBD2. CDR1 SGHAT and CDR2 FQNNGV come from the germline V gene. CDR3 size: 19 residues. V trimming: 4 bases; J trimming: 7 bases; junction bases outside the gene matches: 14. The CDR3 DNA reads as TGTGCCAGCAGCTCAGGACTAGCGGGAGGGCATGGTCTTCAGAATGAGCAGTTCTTC. Its protein product is CASSSGLAGGHGLQNEQFF.

This clone was seen only a few times. This rearrangement joins TRBV5-6 to TRBJ1-1; D unresolved. This CDR3 region has 15 residues. Trimming stripped 5 bases from V and 3 bases from J, with 17 bases between. Germline V gene lookup returns CDR1 SGHDT and CDR2 YYEEEE. CDR3: CASSMGSPRDTEAFF. As DNA, the CDR3 is TGTGCCAGCAGTATGGGGAGTCCAAGGGACACTGAAGCTTTCTTT.

The chain recombines TRBV9 with TRBJ2-2, with 7 bases aligning to TRBD2. Germline V gene data show CDR1 as SGDLS and CDR2 as YYNGEE. This CDR3 is 15 amino acids long. V was pared by 0 bases and J by 4 bases, with 3 bases of the junction left unmatched. CDR3 sequence: CASSVDGRSTGELFF. In nucleotides, the CDR3 is TGTGCCAGCAGCGTAGACGGGAGGTCCACCGGGGAGCTGTTTTTT.

The chain joins TRBV7-2 to TRBJ1-4; 8 nucleotides line up with TRBD1. V lost 4 bases to trimming and J lost 8 bases; unmatched junction nucleotides: 6. CDR1 is SGHTA, CDR2 FQGNSA, per germline. CDR3 size: 14 residues. In nucleotides, the CDR3 is TGTGCCAGCAGCTCATCGGGACAGGCGGAAAAACTGTTTTTT. The encoded protein is CASSSSGQAEKLFF.

This chain joins TRBV9 and TRBJ2-5, with 7 bases identical to TRBD1. The trim removed 4 bases at V and 5 bases at J, leaving 11 bases unmatched. There are 15 residues in the CDR3. Looked up from germline, CDR1 is SGDLS and CDR2 is YYNGEE. CDR3 nucleotide sequence: TGTGCCAGCAGCCAAGAGGTGACAGGGCTGGAGACCCAGTACTTC. Translating it yields CASSQEVTGLETQYF.

The count of this clone is one. V usage is TRBV29-1 and J usage is TRBJ1-1, with 7 bases matching TRBD1. Germline V gives CDR1 SQVTM, CDR2 ANQGSEA. The CDR3 is 13 amino acids. V lost 6 bases, J lost 6 bases, and 10 bases stayed unmatched. CDR3: CSVLNRGTSEAFF. CDR3 bases: TGCAGCGTCTTAAACAGGGGTACGTCTGAAGCTTTCTTT.

The sample holds a few counts of this clone. The rearrangement joins TRBV11-2 to TRBJ1-2; 8 bases match TRBD1. The CDR3 runs 16 residues. After removal of 5 bases from V and 2 bases from J, the junction contained 10 bases not matched to a gene. Germline V gene data show CDR1 as SGHAT and CDR2 as FQNNGV. The CDR3 reads CASSPSGGQANYGYTF. CDR3 nucleotides: TGTGCCAGCAGCCCCTCAGGGGGACAGGCGAACTATGGCTACACCTTC.

V is TRBV10-1 and J is TRBJ2-3, with TRBD2 identical over 8 bases. CDR3 length: 16 amino acids. Germline CDR1 WNHNN, CDR2 SYGVQD (reference sequence). Losses at the gene ends were 0 bases for V and 6 bases for J; bases not matched to a gene: 8. The CDR3 DNA is TGCGCCAGCAGTGAGTCGGGTAGCGGGATGGCCGATACGCAGTATTTT. This gives the protein CASSESGSGMADTQYF.

This rearrangement joins TRBV25-1 to TRBJ2-1, with 7 bases aligning to TRBD2. Germline assignment: CDR1 MGHDK and CDR2 SYGVNS. With 5 bases clipped from V and 4 bases from J, the junction kept 8 bases outside the gene matches. This CDR3 is built from 15 residues. CDR3 residues: CASSSSGIPYNEQFF. CDR3 nucleotides: TGTGCCAGCAGTTCTAGCGGAATCCCTTACAATGAGCAGTTCTTC.